These 11 T cell receptor beta chains came from one sample sequenced in a study of shared clonotypes between healthy human individuals. Only in-frame clones appear in the TCRdb table, and some are missing; sequencing was by immunoSEQ multiplex PCR. Of around 500,000 clones detected, roughly 80% appear once; the ten largest clones hold more than 9.5%. What was sequenced was PBMCs. The receptors were gathered from a woman between 40 and 50 years old in good health. Some clones in this sample may be carry-over from other donors' samples.

The V gene is TRBV28, the J gene TRBJ2-3, with 7 positions matching TRBD2. This CDR3 spans 16 amino acids. In germline, CDR1 is MDHEN, CDR2 SYDVKM. V was pared by 2 bases and J by 1 base, with 6 bases of the junction left unmatched. The CDR3 sequence: CASSLSSAGGTDTQYF. The CDR3 nucleotides are TGTGCCAGCAGTTTAAGCTCTGCGGGGGGCACAGATACGCAGTATTTT.

V usage is TRBV7-2 and J usage is TRBJ2-7; 8 nucleotides match TRBD2. Germline V CDR1 and CDR2: SGHTA, FQGNSA. V was pared by 5 bases and J by 1 base, with 10 bases of the junction left unmatched. The CDR3 runs 16 residues. This chain's CDR3 is CASSPEGTGGSYEQYF. CDR3 sequence (DNA): TGTGCCAGCAGCCCCGAGGGAACGGGAGGGTCCTACGAGCAGTACTTC.

The gene calls are TRBV28 and TRBJ1-4; perhaps TRBD1 as D (5 bases). Germline CDR1 and CDR2: MDHEN and SYDVKM. The CDR3 extends over 14 amino acids. V gave up 6 bases and J gave up 6 bases, with 14 bases separating them. CDR3 sequence (DNA): TGTGCCAGCAGCCCAGGACAACTTCATGAAAAACTGTTTTTT. Translated, it gives CASSPGQLHEKLFF.

This chain uses TRBV7-9 with TRBJ2-6; D remains ambiguous. The V and J ends lost 2 bases and 1 base respectively, with 15 bases between them. Germline V gives CDR1 SEHNR, CDR2 FQNEAQ (reference sequence). This CDR3 comprises 18 residues. The CDR3 nucleotides are TGTGCCAGCAGCTTAACAAGGACCCTTGGGTCTGGGGCCAACGTCCTGACTTTC. It is translated as CASSLTRTLGSGANVLTF.

The chain links TRBV7-2 to TRBJ1-4; no reliable D call. The V gene's germline CDR1 is SGHTA and CDR2 FQGNSA. Trimming removed 4 bases at V and 0 bases at J, with 6 bases between. This CDR3 region has 14 residues. In DNA, the CDR3 is TGTGCCAGCAGCTACAGATCAACTAATGAAAAACTGTTTTTT. This gives the protein CASSYRSTNEKLFF.

The table lists this clone with a few counts. The chain carries TRBV23-1 and TRBJ1-2; D gene unclear. TRBV23-1 is an ORF for which the function is uncertain. The CDR3 totals 14 residues. Trimming stripped 0 bases from V and 8 bases from J, with 13 bases between. CDR3 DNA: TGCGCCAGCAGTCAATCAGGCCGGCCGCGAGGCTACACCTTC. Translating it yields CASSQSGRPRGYTF.

The chain employs TRBV14 and TRBJ2-7, with TRBD2 matching over 13 bases. J gave up 6 bases and V 5 bases, and 7 bases lay outside the gene matches. This CDR3 comprises 15 residues. Germline V gene lookup returns CDR1 SGHDN and CDR2 FVKESK. CDR3 region: CASSGSGTSGIEQYF. DNA of the CDR3: TGTGCCAGCAGCGGATCCGGGACTAGCGGGATCGAGCAGTACTTC.

This clone was detected only a few times. The same CDR3 can be traced to other DNA sequences in this sample. The rearrangement links TRBV5-1 to TRBJ1-3; D gene ambiguous. This CDR3 comprises 14 residues. Per the germline V gene, CDR1 is SGHRS and CDR2 is YFSETQ. Trimming cost V 3 bases and J 3 bases, with 10 bases left between them. The DNA for the CDR3 is TGCGCCAGCAGCTCAAGCGGTGGTGGAAACACCATATATTTT. Translating it yields CASSSSGGGNTIYF. Together with reference TRBV5-1 and TRBJ1-3, the CDR3 gives the full variable domain: KAGVTQTPRYLIKTRGQQVTLSCSPISGHRSVSWYQQTPGQGLQFLFEYFSETQRNKGNFPGRFSGRQFSNSRSEMNVSTLELGDSALYLCASSSSGGGNTIYFGEGSWLTVV.

This chain joins TRBV6-5 and TRBJ2-7; no reliable D call. V was pared by 6 bases and J by 2 bases, with 8 bases between. Germline CDR1 and CDR2: MNHEY and SVGAGI. This CDR3 is built from 12 residues. CDR3 sequence: CASRSFTYEQYF. The CDR3 region has the DNA TGTGCCAGCAGGAGTTTCACCTACGAGCAGTACTTC.

The chain combines TRBV6-6 with TRBJ1-3; possible D gene TRBD1, 5 bases. V lost 2 bases to trimming and J lost 4 bases, with 12 bases between them. Looked up from germline, CDR1 is MNHNY and CDR2 is SVGAGI (reference sequence). The CDR3 is 15 amino acids. The CDR3 reads CASSYQGNRGNTIYF. CDR3 sequence (DNA): TGTGCCAGCAGTTACCAGGGAAATCGGGGAAACACCATATATTTT.

This clone was found once. It differs at one base from a far larger clone, so likely a read error. This chain connects TRBV9 to TRBJ2-2; 7 bases are shared with TRBD2. The CDR3 sequence is 17 residues long. CDR1 and CDR2 from the germline V gene are SGDLS and YYNGEE. The CDR3 here is CASSVAAGVQNTRELFF. The CDR3 DNA follows: TGTGCCAGCAGCGTAGCTGCGGGAGTGCAGAACACCAGGGAGCTGTTTTTT.